The 13 T cell receptor beta chains below all came from one sample that was sequenced in a study of neurological immune-mediated disorders. In TCRdb, the 5' RACE reads were re-called with MiXCR into one record per CDR3 protein. There are about 40,000 distinct CDR3 sequences in the sample; 2.5% occur only once, and roughly 2.3% lies in the top ten. Sequenced material: PBMCs. The receptors originated from a man aged 45-65 years with multiple sclerosis.

This clonotype was observed many times. The V call is TRBV7-2, the J call TRBJ2-3; 7 nucleotides match TRBD2. This CDR3 has 12 amino acids. CDR1 and CDR2 (germline): SGHTA, FQGNSA. V shed 1 base, J shed 9 bases, and the junction held 1 base outside the gene matches. CDR3: CASSLGGGTQYF. The DNA of the CDR3 is TGTGCCAGCAGCTTAGGGGGGGGGACGCAGTATTTT.

This clonotype was seen ten or more times. The J gene is TRBJ2-3, the V gene TRBV7-9; the match to TRBD2 covers 7 bases. Trimming removed 2 bases from V and 4 bases from J; junction bases left unmatched: 6. CDR1 and CDR2 (germline): SEHNR, FQNEAQ (reference sequence). There are 15 residues in the CDR3. The CDR3 loop reads CASSLWGGKADTQYF. The CDR3, as DNA: TGTGCCAGCAGCTTATGGGGGGGAAAGGCAGATACGCAGTATTTT.

There are many counts of this clonotype. The chain combines TRBV12-3 or TRBV12-4 with TRBJ2-1; 7 positions agree with TRBD2. V was pared by 6 bases and J by 15 bases, with 8 bases of the junction left unmatched. This CDR3 has 11 residues. The CDR3 region is CASSRTGEGFF. DNA of the CDR3: TGTGCCAGCAGCCGGACCGGGGAGGGGTTCTTC.

This clonotype was counted a few times. DNA of the CDR3: TGCGCCAGCAGCCAAGAACTTGGGTCCTACAATGAGCAGTTCTTC. Translation gives CASSQELGSYNEQFF. The gene calls are TRBV4-3 and TRBJ2-1, with D unresolved. This CDR3 region has 15 residues. The germline gives CDR1 LGHNA, CDR2 YSLEER. The V end lost 0 bases, the J end lost 1 base, and 7 bases lay between the germline ends.

Details on this clonotype: A much more abundant neighbour one base away suggests this may be a read error. This chain links TRBV13 with TRBJ1-2; tentative D call: TRBD1 (5 bases). Germline CDR1 PRHDT, CDR2 FYEKMQ (reference sequence). With 5 bases removed from V and 8 bases from J, the gap between germline ends came to 12 bases. The CDR3 is made up of 12 amino acids. CDR3 coding DNA: TGTGCCAGCAGCCAAGGACATGGGGGCTACACCTTC. It yields the protein CASSQGHGGYTF.

This clonotype came up many times. The V and J genes are TRBV5-1 and TRBJ2-7, with 7 bases lining up with TRBD1. V shed 0 bases and J 6 bases; nucleotides not matched to a gene: 6. The V gene's germline CDR1 is SGHRS and CDR2 YFSETQ. The CDR3 is 14 residues long. The CDR3 is CASSLVDRVGEQYF. CDR3 bases: TGCGCCAGCAGCTTGGTAGACAGGGTCGGCGAGCAGTACTTC.

This clonotype was seen many times. The chain combines TRBV7-2 with TRBJ1-4; TRBD1 is a possible D gene (5 bases). Trimming removed 5 bases from V and 5 bases from J, with 15 bases in between. Per germline, CDR1 SGHTA and CDR2 FQGNSA. This CDR3 has 15 amino acids. CDR3 sequence: CASSRDVSKNEKLFF. The CDR3, as DNA: TGTGCCAGCAGCCGGGACGTTAGTAAAAATGAAAAACTGTTTTTT.

This clonotype was observed many times. This chain uses TRBV11-3 with TRBJ2-3; D is undetermined. V lost 4 bases and J lost 8, with 13 bases in between. This CDR3 region has 13 residues. The germline CDR1 and CDR2 sequences are SGHNT and YENEEA. The CDR3 loop reads CASSSGDPGTQYF. The CDR3 nucleotides read TGTGCCAGCAGCTCCGGAGACCCGGGTACGCAGTATTTT.

The sample holds many counts of this clonotype. The chain carries TRBV6-6 and TRBJ2-7; unclear D gene. The CDR3 spans 15 residues. CDR1 is MNHNY, CDR2 SVGAGI, per germline (reference sequence). The V gene lost 0 bases and the J gene lost 2 bases, with 11 bases spanning the gap. The CDR3 sequence is CASSYSGSNTYEQYF. The CDR3 DNA is TGTGCCAGCAGTTACTCGGGGTCAAATACCTACGAGCAGTACTTC.

This clonotype was found many times. The gene calls are TRBV7-9 and TRBJ1-5, with D unclear. Germline lookup yields CDR1 SEHNR and CDR2 FQNEAQ (reference sequence). V was clipped by 2 bases and J by 1 base, with 9 bases between them. CDR3 size: 15 residues. CDR3 sequence: CASSLIRFSNQPQHF. The CDR3, as DNA: TGTGCCAGCAGCTTAATCAGGTTCAGCAATCAGCCCCAGCATTTT.

This clonotype was detected ten times or more. The rearrangement uses TRBV4-2 and TRBJ1-4, with 9 nucleotides matching TRBD1. The germline gives CDR1 LGHNA, CDR2 YNFKEQ. V lost 5 bases and J lost 10; bases outside the gene matches: 5. This CDR3 has 13 amino acids. CDR3 residues: CASSTRGQGKLFF. The CDR3 nucleotides read TGTGCCAGCAGCACCCGGGGACAGGGAAAACTGTTTTTT.

The chain joins TRBV6-1 to TRBJ2-1, with 15 bases fitting TRBD2. The CDR3 consists of 17 residues. The trim removed 5 bases at V and 7 bases at J, leaving 9 bases unmatched. Per germline, CDR1 MNHNS and CDR2 SASEGT. The chain's CDR3 is CASSKRTSGGAFNEQFF. Written as DNA, the CDR3 is TGTGCCAGCAGTAAGAGGACTAGCGGGGGGGCCTTTAATGAGCAGTTCTTC.

The sample holds many counts of this clonotype. The V call is TRBV4-1, the J call TRBJ1-1; 8 nucleotides agree with TRBD1. The length of the CDR3 is 15 residues. Germline loops: CDR1 MGHRA, CDR2 YSYEKL. The ends lost 5 bases at V and 0 bases at J; junction bases unmatched: 5. CDR3 bases: TGCGCCAGCAGCGCAGGACAGGGCTTGAACACTGAAGCTTTCTTT. Amino acid sequence: CASSAGQGLNTEAFF.